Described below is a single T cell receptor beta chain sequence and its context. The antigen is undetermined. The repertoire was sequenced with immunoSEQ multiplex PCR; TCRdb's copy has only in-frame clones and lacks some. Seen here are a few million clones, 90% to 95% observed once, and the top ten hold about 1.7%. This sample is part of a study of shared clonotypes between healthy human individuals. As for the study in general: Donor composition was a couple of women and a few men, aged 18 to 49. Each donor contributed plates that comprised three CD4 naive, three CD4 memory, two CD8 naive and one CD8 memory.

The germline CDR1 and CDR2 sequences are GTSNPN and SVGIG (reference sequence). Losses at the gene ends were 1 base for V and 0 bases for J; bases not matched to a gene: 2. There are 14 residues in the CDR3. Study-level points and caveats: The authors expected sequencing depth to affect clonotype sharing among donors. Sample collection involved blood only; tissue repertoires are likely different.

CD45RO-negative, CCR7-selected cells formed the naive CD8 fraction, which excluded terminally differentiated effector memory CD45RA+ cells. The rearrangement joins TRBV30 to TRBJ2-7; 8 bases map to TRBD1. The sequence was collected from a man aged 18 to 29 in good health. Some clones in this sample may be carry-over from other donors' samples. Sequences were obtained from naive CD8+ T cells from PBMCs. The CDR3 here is CAWSEGTGSYEQYF. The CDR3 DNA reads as TGTGCCTGGAGTGAGGGGACAGGCTCCTACGAGCAGTACTTC. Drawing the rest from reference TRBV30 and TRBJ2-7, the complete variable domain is SQTIHQWPATLVQPVGSPLSLECTVEGTSNPNLYWYRQAAGRGLQLLFYSVGIGQISSEVPQNLSASRPQDRQFILSSKKLLLSDSGFYLCAWSEGTGSYEQYFGPGTRLTVT.